These 17 T cell receptor beta chains came from one sample sequenced in a study of blood T cell repertoires in COVID-19 (dated by TCRdb to 2018 to 2021). Libraries were constructed by the immunoSEQ multiplex PCR assay. In its TCRdb copy, this immuneACCESS table keeps in-frame sequences only and misses some clones. Where compared with another copy, unresolved V genes explain less than half of these, and the others have no known cause. This sample has 300,000 to 400,000 clones in its table, and 75% to 90% of those were observed once. 2.5% to 3% of the sample rests with the top ten. The sample taken for sequencing was peripheral blood. Source of these receptors: a woman in her twenties or thirties with COVID-19, enrolled during active disease.

J is TRBJ2-7 and V is TRBV7-9, with D tentatively TRBD1 (5 bases). The CDR3 is 13 residues long. Germline CDR1 SEHNR, CDR2 FQNEAQ (reference sequence). Trimming left V 6 bases short and J 0 bases short, with 9 bases between. The CDR3 protein is CASSPGHSYEQYF. The DNA of the CDR3 is TGTGCCAGCAGTCCCGGACACTCCTACGAGCAGTACTTC.

This chain connects TRBV2 to TRBJ1-5, with TRBD1 matching 7 bases. V gave up 4 bases and J gave up 4 bases; unmatched junction bases: 10. This CDR3 is 16 amino acids long. Germline assignment: CDR1 SNHLY and CDR2 FYNNEI. CDR3 residues: CASSATGTRGNQPQHF. Written as DNA, the CDR3 is TGTGCCAGCAGTGCTACCGGGACCAGGGGGAATCAGCCCCAGCATTTT.

This clone was observed once. The chain uses TRBV4-1 and TRBJ1-1; TRBD1 matches at 8 bases. Germline-derived CDR1 and CDR2 are MGHRA and YSYEKL. The CDR3 has 13 residues. The junction had 5 bases not matched to a gene; V was cut back by 2 bases and J by 9 bases. CDR3 residues: CASSQPDRGKAFF. Here the CDR3 DNA reads TGCGCCAGCAGCCAACCCGACAGGGGAAAAGCTTTCTTT.

V usage is TRBV5-4 and J usage is TRBJ2-5, with D perhaps TRBD1 (6 bases). Trimming removed 4 bases from V and 2 bases from J, with 9 bases in between. CDR3 length equals 13 residues. The germline V gene has CDR1 SGHNT and CDR2 YYREEE (reference sequence). CDR3 region: CASSMDSQETQYF. The CDR3 DNA sequence: TGTGCCAGCAGCATGGACAGTCAAGAGACCCAGTACTTC.

This chain joins TRBV3-1 (or the pseudogene TRBV3-2) and TRBJ2-2; D is uncertain. Looked up from germline, CDR1 is LGHDT and CDR2 is YNNKEL (reference sequence). CDR3 length: 14 residues. V was pared by 2 bases and J by 2 bases, with 6 bases between. The CDR3 region is CASSQPSNTGELFF. The DNA for the CDR3 is TGTGCCAGCAGCCAACCTTCCAACACCGGGGAGCTGTTTTTT.

The V and J genes are TRBV20-1 and TRBJ2-1; 12 bases map to TRBD2. The V and J ends lost 3 bases and 0 bases, in that order; junction bases with no gene match: 9. The CDR3 sequence is 18 residues long. Looked up from germline, CDR1 is DFQATT and CDR2 is SNEGSKA (reference sequence). The CDR3: CSASSYLAGGSSYNEQFF. The CDR3 nucleotides read TGCAGTGCTAGTTCCTATCTAGCGGGAGGGAGCTCCTACAATGAGCAGTTCTTC.

The chain couples TRBV27 to TRBJ2-6; 8 nucleotides agree with TRBD1. The V and J ends lost 3 bases and 0 bases, in that order; junction bases with no gene match: 1. Germline loops: CDR1 MNHEY, CDR2 SMNVEV (reference sequence). The CDR3 extends over 16 amino acids. CDR3 nucleotides: TGTGCCAGCAGTTTCACAGGGGGCTCTGGGGCCAACGTCCTGACTTTC. Protein sequence: CASSFTGGSGANVLTF.

Here the CDR3 DNA reads TGCGCCAGCAGCTTGGTCGGACTAGCGGGAGGGCCGCCAGATACGCAGTATTTT. This codes for CASSLVGLAGGPPDTQYF. The gene calls are TRBV5-1 and TRBJ2-3, with TRBD2 matching 15 bases. This CDR3 region has 18 residues. The germline gives CDR1 SGHRS, CDR2 YFSETQ. The junction had 6 bases not matched to a gene; V was cut back by 0 bases and J by 4 bases.

This clone was recorded only once. The rearrangement links TRBV18 to TRBJ2-7, with 11 bases lining up with TRBD2. J was trimmed by 2 bases and V by 2 bases; bases with no gene match: 2. The CDR3 extends over 15 amino acids. Germline V gives CDR1 KGHSH, CDR2 LQKENI. The CDR3 region is CASSPGTSGPYEQYF. CDR3 bases: TGTGCCAGCTCACCAGGGACTAGCGGCCCCTACGAGCAGTACTTC.

This chain links TRBV30 with TRBJ1-3; 9 bases map to TRBD1. J was trimmed by 0 bases and V by 3 bases; bases with no gene match: 24. Looked up from germline, CDR1 is GTSNPN and CDR2 is SVGIG (reference sequence). The CDR3 spans 22 residues. CDR3 coding DNA: TGTGCCTGGAGCACCGTCCCGGGACAGGGTCCTACATTATTAAGCTCTGGAAACACCATATATTTT. Its translation: CAWSTVPGQGPTLLSSGNTIYF.

J is TRBJ1-5 and V is TRBV2, with 7 nucleotides matching TRBD1. The CDR3 loop spans 14 amino acids. Germline-derived CDR1 and CDR2 are SNHLY and FYNNEI. Germline trimming cut 4 bases from V and 4 bases from J; bases unmatched to any gene: 4. The CDR3, as DNA: TGTGCCAGCAGTGTAAGGGGGCCGAATCAGCCCCAGCATTTT. Protein product: CASSVRGPNQPQHF. Variable domain in full (rest from reference TRBV2 and TRBJ1-5): EPEVTQTPSHQVTQMGQEVILRCVPISNHLYFYWYRQILGQKVEFLVSFYNNEISEKSEIFDDQFSVERPDGSNFTLKIRSTKLEDSAMYFCASSVRGPNQPQHFGDGTRLSIL.

The V gene is TRBV4-1, the J gene TRBJ2-7; a possible D gene is TRBD2 (6 bases). CDR1 and CDR2 from the germline V gene are MGHRA and YSYEKL. The V and J ends lost 0 bases and 2 bases respectively, with 11 bases between them. This CDR3 has 15 residues. CDR3 DNA sequence: TGCGCCAGCAGCCAAGAGTCGGGACTGACCTACGAGCAGTACTTC. Its protein is CASSQESGLTYEQYF.

The chain links TRBV7-8 to TRBJ1-3; D is perhaps TRBD1 (6 bases). Germline CDR1 and CDR2: SGHVS and FQNEAQ. V shed 2 bases and J shed 0 bases, with 17 bases lying between them. CDR3 size: 18 residues. The CDR3 region has the DNA TGTGCCAGCAGCTTAAGGCTCTGGGGGGGCTCCTCTGGAAACACCATATATTTT. Its protein is CASSLRLWGGSSGNTIYF.

V gene TRBV30 combines with J gene TRBJ1-4; D unclear. The CDR3 totals 14 residues. Trimming took off 2 bases at V and 0 bases at J, with 7 bases between the two ends. Looked up from germline, CDR1 is GTSNPN and CDR2 is SVGIG (reference sequence). The CDR3, as DNA: TGTGCCTGGAGTCTTACAACAACTAATGAAAAACTGTTTTTT. As protein: CAWSLTTTNEKLFF.

CDR3 DNA: TGTGCCAGCAGTTTAGCGAGGGCCCTTCTGGACGAGCAGTACTTC. It encodes CASSLARALLDEQYF. This chain joins TRBV28 and TRBJ2-7, with a possible D match to TRBD2 (5 bases). The V gene lost 2 bases and the J gene lost 5 bases, with 16 bases spanning the gap. CDR1 and CDR2 from the germline V gene are MDHEN and SYDVKM. The CDR3 runs 15 residues. The full variable domain, completed using reference TRBV28 and TRBJ2-7, is DVKVTQSSRYLVKRTGEKVFLECVQDMDHENMFWYRQDPGLGLRLIYFSYDVKMKEKGDIPEGYSVSREKKERFSLILESASTNQTSMYLCASSLARALLDEQYFGPGTRLTVT.

The V call is TRBV27, the J call TRBJ2-5, with a possible D match to TRBD2 (5 bases). The CDR3 loop spans 13 amino acids. Trimming stripped 5 bases from V and 5 bases from J, with 12 bases between. Germline V gene lookup returns CDR1 MNHEY and CDR2 SMNVEV (reference sequence). DNA for the CDR3: TGTGCCAGCAGTGCCACTAGTTGGGAGACCCAGTACTTC. Translated: CASSATSWETQYF.

J is TRBJ2-5 and V is TRBV20-1; weak D call: TRBD1 (5 bases). This CDR3 comprises 12 residues. The germline V gene encodes CDR1 DFQATT and CDR2 SNEGSKA (reference sequence). The germline V and J ends were trimmed by 3 bases and 4 bases, with 9 bases remaining between them. The CDR3 coding sequence is TGCAGTGCTAGTTGGCAGGGAGAGACCCAGTACTTC. Translated, it gives CSASWQGETQYF.